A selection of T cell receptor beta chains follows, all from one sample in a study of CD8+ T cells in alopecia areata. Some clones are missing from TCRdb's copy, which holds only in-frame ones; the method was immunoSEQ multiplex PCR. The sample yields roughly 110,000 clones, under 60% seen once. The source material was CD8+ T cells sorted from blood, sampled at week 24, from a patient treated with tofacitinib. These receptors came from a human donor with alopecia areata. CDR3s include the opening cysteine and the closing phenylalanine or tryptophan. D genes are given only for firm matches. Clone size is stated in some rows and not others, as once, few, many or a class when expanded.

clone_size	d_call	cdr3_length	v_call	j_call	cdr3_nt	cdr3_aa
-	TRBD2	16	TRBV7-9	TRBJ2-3	TGTGCCAGCAGCTTCCCCCCGCGGGGGGCCACAGATACGCAGTATTTT	CASSFPPRGATDTQYF
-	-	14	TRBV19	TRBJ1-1	TGTGCCAGTAGTATCCGGGAGCTGAACACTGAAGCTTTCTTT	CASSIRELNTEAFF
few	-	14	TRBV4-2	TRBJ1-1	TGTGCCAGCAGCCAAGATTGGGATTGGACTGAAGCTTTCTTT	CASSQDWDWTEAFF
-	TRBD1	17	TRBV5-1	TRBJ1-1	TGCGCCAGCAGCCTCTCCGAGTGGACAGGGGGAAACACTGAAGCTTTCTTT	CASSLSEWTGGNTEAFF
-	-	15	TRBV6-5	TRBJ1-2	TGTGCCAGCAGTTATGGTTCCTTAGACTACTATGGCTACACCTTC	CASSYGSLDYYGYTF
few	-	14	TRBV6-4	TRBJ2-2	TGTGCCAGCAGTGACGCGCAGGGTGGCGGGGAGCTGTTTTTT	CASSDAQGGGELFF
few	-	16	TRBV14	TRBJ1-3	TGTGCCAGCAGCCCGACCCAGCGGAGCTCTGGAAACACCATATATTTT	CASSPTQRSSGNTIYF
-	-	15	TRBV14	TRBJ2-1	TGTGCCAGCAGCCAAGAATTAGGCTTGTGGAATGAGCAGTTCTTC	CASSQELGLWNEQFF
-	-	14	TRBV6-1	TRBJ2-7	TGTGCCAGCAAGGGTGGCGGGGACTCCTACGAGCAGTACTTC	CASKGGGDSYEQYF
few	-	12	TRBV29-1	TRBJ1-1	TGCAGCGTTGTTCTAGGGCCCCACGAAGCTTTCTTT	CSVVLGPHEAFF
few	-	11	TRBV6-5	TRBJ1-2	TGTGCCAGCTGGACCGGGCGCGGCTACACCTTC	CASWTGRGYTF
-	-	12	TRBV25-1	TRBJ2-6	TGTGCCAGCAGTTCTGGGGCCAACGTCCTGACTTTC	CASSSGANVLTF
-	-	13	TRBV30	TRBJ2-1	TGTGCCTCAAACCCCGGGATATACAATGAGCAGTTCTTC	CASNPGIYNEQFF
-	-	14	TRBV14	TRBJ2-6	TGTGCCAGCAGCCAGGTTTCTGGGGCCAACGTCCTGACTTTC	CASSQVSGANVLTF
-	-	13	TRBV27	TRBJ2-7	TGTGCCAGCAGTCAAAACATACCGCCCGAGCAGTACTTC	CASSQNIPPEQYF
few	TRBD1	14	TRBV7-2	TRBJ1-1	TGTGCCAGCAGCCCGGGGACAGCGAACACTGAAGCTTTCTTT	CASSPGTANTEAFF
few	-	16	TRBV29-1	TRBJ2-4	TGCAGCGTTGTGGGCACTCCGGCGGGAGCCAAAAACATTCAGTACTTC	CSVVGTPAGAKNIQYF
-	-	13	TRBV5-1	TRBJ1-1	TGCGCCAGCAGCCTGGGGGGCAGCCTTGAAGCTTTCTTT	CASSLGGSLEAFF
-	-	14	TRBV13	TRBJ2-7	TGTGCCAGCAGCCCTTCGACAGGTATCTACGAGCAGTACTTC	CASSPSTGIYEQYF
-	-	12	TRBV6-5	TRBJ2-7	TGTGCCAGCAGTCTGGAAGGCTACGAGCAGTACTTC	CASSLEGYEQYF
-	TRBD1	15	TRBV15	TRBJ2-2	TGTGCCACCAGCATGGACAGGGGAAACACCGGGGAGCTGTTTTTT	CATSMDRGNTGELFF
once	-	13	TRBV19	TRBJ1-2	TGTGCCAGTAGTATAGGGGCCGGTAATGGCTACACCTTC	CASSIGAGNGYTF